A single sample is the source of the 3 T cell receptor beta chains below, sequenced in a study of blood T cell repertoires in COVID-19 (dated by TCRdb to 2020 to 2021). The library was generated by the immunoSEQ multiplex PCR assay. This is the immuneACCESS table as TCRdb keeps it, with only in-frame sequences that have V and J called. A part of the clones is gone; compared with another copy, unresolved V genes explain less than half, and the rest is unexplained. Here the sample has about 44,000 clones; about nine tenths occur a single time. Together, the top ten hold 15% of the sample. Material for sequencing was peripheral blood. The receptors derive from a man between 70 and 80 years old with active COVID-19.

The rearrangement uses TRBV6-5 and TRBJ2-2; D is undetermined. From germline, CDR1 is MNHEY and CDR2 SVGAGI. Trimming removed 0 bases from V and 8 bases from J, with 7 bases in between. The CDR3 is 13 residues long. CDR3 DNA sequence: TGTGCCAGCAGTTACTCATTTCGGGGGGAGCTGTTTTTT. Its protein is CASSYSFRGELFF.

The chain uses TRBV18 and TRBJ2-1; 8 bases match TRBD2. The CDR3 runs 15 residues. V lost 3 bases and J lost 4; bases outside the gene matches: 5. From germline, CDR1 is KGHSH and CDR2 LQKENI. The CDR3 loop is CASSPAGGGYNEQFF. For the CDR3, the DNA is TGTGCCAGCTCACCCGCCGGCGGGGGGTACAATGAGCAGTTCTTC.

V is TRBV5-4 and J is TRBJ1-1, with TRBD1 matching 9 bases. The CDR3 loop spans 16 amino acids. The germline V gene encodes CDR1 SGHNT and CDR2 YYREEE (reference sequence). After removal of 4 bases from V and 2 bases from J, the junction contained 9 bases not matched to a gene. The CDR3 DNA is TGTGCCAGCAGCCCGGGACAGGGCTTCTTTAACACTGAAGCTTTCTTT. This encodes CASSPGQGFFNTEAFF.